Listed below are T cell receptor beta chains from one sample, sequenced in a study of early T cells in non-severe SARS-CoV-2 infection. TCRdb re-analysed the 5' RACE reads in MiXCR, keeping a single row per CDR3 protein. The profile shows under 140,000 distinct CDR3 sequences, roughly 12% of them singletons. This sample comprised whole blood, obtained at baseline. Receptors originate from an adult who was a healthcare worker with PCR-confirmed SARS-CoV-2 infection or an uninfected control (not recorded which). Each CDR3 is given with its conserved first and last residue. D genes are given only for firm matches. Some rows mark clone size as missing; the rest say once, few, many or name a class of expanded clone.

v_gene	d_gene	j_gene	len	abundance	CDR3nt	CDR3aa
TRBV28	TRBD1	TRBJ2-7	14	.	TGTGCCAGCACTCCACAGGGGGCAACCTACGAGCAGTACTTC	CASTPQGATYEQYF
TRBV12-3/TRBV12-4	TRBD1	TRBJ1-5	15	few	TGTGCCAGCAGCTCAACCGGACAGGGGAATCAGCCCCAGCATTTT	CASSSTGQGNQPQHF
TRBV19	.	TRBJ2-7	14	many	TGTGCCAGTAGTGTACAGGGACGATACTACGAGCAGTACTTC	CASSVQGRYYEQYF
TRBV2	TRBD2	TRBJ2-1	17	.	TGTGCCAGCAGTGAAGGCCCCTCTAGCGGTCATTACAATGAGCAGTTCTTC	CASSEGPSSGHYNEQFF
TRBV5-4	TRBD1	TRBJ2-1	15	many	TGTGCCAGCAGCTCACGACAGGGGACCAATGATGAGCAGTTCTTC	CASSSRQGTNDEQFF
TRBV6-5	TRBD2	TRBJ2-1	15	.	TGTGCCAGCAGTTCATCCGGGACTAGTCAAAGGGAGCAGTTCTTC	CASSSSGTSQREQFF
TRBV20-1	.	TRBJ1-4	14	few	TGCAGTGCCGCCTGGACAGCAACTAATGAAAAACTGTTTTTT	CSAAWTATNEKLFF
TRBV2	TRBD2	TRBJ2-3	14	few	TGTGCCAGCGCCGGGACTACTGCGGTGGATACGCAGTATTTT	CASAGTTAVDTQYF
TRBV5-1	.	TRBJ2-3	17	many	TGCGCCAGTATGACCCAACCGAGAGGCACCAGCACAGATACGCAGTATTTT	CASMTQPRGTSTDTQYF
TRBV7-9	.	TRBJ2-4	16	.	TGTGCCAGCAGCTCTGTGGCGGCGCTAGCCAAAAACATTCAGTACTTC	CASSSVAALAKNIQYF
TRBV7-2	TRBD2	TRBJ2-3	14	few	TGTGCCAGCAGCTCCGGGACTAGCGGGAGAACGCAGTATTTT	CASSSGTSGRTQYF
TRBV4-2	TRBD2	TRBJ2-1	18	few	TGTGCCAGCAGCCAAACTCGGACTAGCGGGGGAGAAGAGGGTGAGCAGTTCTTC	CASSQTRTSGGEEGEQFF
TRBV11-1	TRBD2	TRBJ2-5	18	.	TGTGCCAGCAGCACGCTCCCCAACCAGCTTCGGGGGGGAGAGACCCAGTACTTC	CASSTLPNQLRGGETQYF
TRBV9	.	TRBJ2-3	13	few	TGTGCCAGCAGTGCGAGGGTCGCAGATACGCAGTATTTT	CASSARVADTQYF
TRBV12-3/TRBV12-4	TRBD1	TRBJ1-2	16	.	TGTGCCAGCAGTTTTGTCCCGGGACAGGGGGCAGTTGGCTACACCTTC	CASSFVPGQGAVGYTF
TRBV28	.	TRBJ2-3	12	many	TGTGCCAGCAGTCCAACCACAGATACGCAGTATTTT	CASSPTTDTQYF
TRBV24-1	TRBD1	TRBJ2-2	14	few	TGTGCCACCAGGGGACAGGGGGCCTCCGGGGAGCTGTTTTTT	CATRGQGASGELFF
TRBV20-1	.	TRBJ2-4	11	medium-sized	TGCAGTGCTAATGGGGTAAACATTCAGTACTTC	CSANGVNIQYF
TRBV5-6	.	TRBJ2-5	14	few	TGTGCCAGCAGCTTGGTCAAGCAGGGGGAGACCCAGTACTTC	CASSLVKQGETQYF
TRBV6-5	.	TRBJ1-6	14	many	TGTGCCAGCAGTTACTCGGGGATCGATTCACCCCTCCACTTT	CASSYSGIDSPLHF
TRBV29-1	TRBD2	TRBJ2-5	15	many	TGCAGCGTTCTCCGGACTAGCGGGAGTGAAAAGACCCAGTACTTC	CSVLRTSGSEKTQYF
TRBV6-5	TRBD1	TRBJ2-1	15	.	TGTGCCAGCAGTATTGACAGGGGATTTTACAATGAGCAGTTCTTC	CASSIDRGFYNEQFF
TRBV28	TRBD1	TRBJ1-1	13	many	TGTGCCAGCAGTGGGGGACAGATCACTGAAGCTTTCTTT	CASSGGQITEAFF
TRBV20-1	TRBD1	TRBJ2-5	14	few	TGCAGTGCTAGAGACATGACAGGGGAAGAGACCCAGTACTTC	CSARDMTGEETQYF
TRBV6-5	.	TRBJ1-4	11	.	TGTGCCAGCAGCTTTGGAGGAAAACTGTTTTTT	CASSFGGKLFF
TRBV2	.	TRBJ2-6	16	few	TGTGCCAGCAGTGGGGGGCGGAGCTCTGGGGCCAACGTCCTGACTTTC	CASSGGRSSGANVLTF
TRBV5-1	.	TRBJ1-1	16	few	TGCGCCAGCAGTTGGGACATGGCGAGACTCGGCACTGAAGCTTTCTTT	CASSWDMARLGTEAFF
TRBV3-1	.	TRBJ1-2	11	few	TGTGCCAGCAGCCAAGATTTGGGCTACACCTTC	CASSQDLGYTF
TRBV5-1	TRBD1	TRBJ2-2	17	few	TGCGCCAGCAGCAGGGGACAGGGGGCCCTGAACACCGGGGAACTGTTTTTT	CASSRGQGALNTGELFF
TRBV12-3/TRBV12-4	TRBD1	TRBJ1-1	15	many	TGTGCCAGCAGTTTACCGGACAGGGTCACCACTGAAGCTTTCTTT	CASSLPDRVTTEAFF
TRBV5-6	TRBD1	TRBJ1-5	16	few	TGTGCCAGCAGCGTCTTACAGGGGAGTAGCAATCAGCCCCAGCATTTT	CASSVLQGSSNQPQHF
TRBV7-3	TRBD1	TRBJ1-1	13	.	TGTGCCAGCAGCTTCGACAGGGACACTGAAGCTTTCTTT	CASSFDRDTEAFF
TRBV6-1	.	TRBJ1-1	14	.	TGTGCCAGCAATCGGCAGGGGCTGAACACTGAAGCTTTCTTT	CASNRQGLNTEAFF
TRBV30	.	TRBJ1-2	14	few	TGTGCCTGCCCCTTTAGGCGGGGTAACTATGGCTACACCTTC	CACPFRRGNYGYTF
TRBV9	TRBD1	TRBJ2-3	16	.	TGTGCCAGCAGCGAGACAGGGGCGTTCAGCACAGATACGCAGTATTTT	CASSETGAFSTDTQYF
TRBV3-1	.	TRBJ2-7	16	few	TGTGCCAGCAGCGGATGGGGGGCGAAGGGGACCTACGAGCAGTACTTC	CASSGWGAKGTYEQYF
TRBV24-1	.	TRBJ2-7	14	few	TGTGCCACCAGCGGCGGGTACCCAGCCTACGAGCAGTACTTC	CATSGGYPAYEQYF
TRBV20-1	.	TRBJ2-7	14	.	TGCAGTGCTATCTCAGAACACCAGCTGGGCGAGCAGTACTTC	CSAISEHQLGEQYF
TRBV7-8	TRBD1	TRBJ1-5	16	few	TGTGCCAGCAGTTCCCGGGGACAGGTCGGACCTCAGCCCCAGCATTTT	CASSSRGQVGPQPQHF
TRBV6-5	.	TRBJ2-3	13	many	TGTGCCAGCACCGAGCACGGGAGTGTTACGCAGTATTTT	CASTEHGSVTQYF
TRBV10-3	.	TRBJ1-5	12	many	TGTGCCATCAGTGAGGGGTATCAGCCCCAGCATTTT	CAISEGYQPQHF
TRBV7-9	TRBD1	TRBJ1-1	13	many	TGTGCCAGCAGCTTAGGACAGGGTCCTGAAGCTTTCTTT	CASSLGQGPEAFF
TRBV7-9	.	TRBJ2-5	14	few	TGTGCCAGCAGCTTGAGGGGATCCGGCGAGACCCAGTACTTC	CASSLRGSGETQYF
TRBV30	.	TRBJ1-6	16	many	TGTGCCTGGAGTCCAAAAGCAGGTGTCTATAATTCACCCCTCCACTTT	CAWSPKAGVYNSPLHF
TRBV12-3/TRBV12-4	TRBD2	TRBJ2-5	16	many	TGTGCCAGCAGTTATCCTGGGGGACTAGCGTCCGAGACCCAGTACTTC	CASSYPGGLASETQYF
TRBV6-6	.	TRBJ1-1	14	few	TGTGCCAGCAGTCCTCCGACAGACGACACTGAAGCTTTCTTT	CASSPPTDDTEAFF
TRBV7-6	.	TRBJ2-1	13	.	TGTGCCAGCAGCTTAGCGCGGGACGGTGAGCAGTTCTTC	CASSLARDGEQFF
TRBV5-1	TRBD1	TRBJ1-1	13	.	TGCGCCAGCAGCTTGGAGGGGACAGATGAAGCTTTCTTT	CASSLEGTDEAFF
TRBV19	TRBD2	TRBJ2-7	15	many	TGTGCCAGTAGCGGCGGGACTAGCCGTTCCTACGAGCAGTACTTC	CASSGGTSRSYEQYF
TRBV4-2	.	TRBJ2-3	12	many	TGTGCCAGCAGCCAAGAACTGGATACGCAGTATTTT	CASSQELDTQYF
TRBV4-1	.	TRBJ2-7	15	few	TGCGCCAGCAGCCAAGATAGGGACGGGGCCTACGAGCAGTACTTC	CASSQDRDGAYEQYF
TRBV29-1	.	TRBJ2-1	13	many	TGCAGCGTCAGACAGGATTCCTACAATGAGCAGTTCTTC	CSVRQDSYNEQFF
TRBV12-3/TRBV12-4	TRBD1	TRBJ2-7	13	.	TGTGCCAGCAGACGACAGGGGGCTGGAGAGCAGTACTTC	CASRRQGAGEQYF
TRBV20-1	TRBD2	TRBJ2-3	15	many	TGCAGTGCTTCCGGGACTAGCGGGGGGGTGGATACGCAGTATTTT	CSASGTSGGVDTQYF
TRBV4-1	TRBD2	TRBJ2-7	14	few	TGCGCCAGCAGCCAGCGGGAGGGCCTCTACGAGCAGTACTTC	CASSQREGLYEQYF
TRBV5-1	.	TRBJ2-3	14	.	TGCGCCAGCCGGCCGGGAGCGAGCACAGATACGCAGTATTTT	CASRPGASTDTQYF
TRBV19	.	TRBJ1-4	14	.	TGTGCCTCTAGAGGGGCCCTCCTAAATGAAAAACTGTTTTTT	CASRGALLNEKLFF
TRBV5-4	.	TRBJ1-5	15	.	TGTGCCAGCAGCTTGGCTCCAGGAGACTACCAGCCCCAGCATTTT	CASSLAPGDYQPQHF
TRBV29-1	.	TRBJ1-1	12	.	TGCAGCGTTGACAGGTTGAACACTGAAGCTTTCTTT	CSVDRLNTEAFF